Listed below are T cell receptor beta chains from one sample, sequenced in a study of blood T cell repertoires in COVID-19. Sequencing was performed with immunoSEQ multiplex PCR; in TCRdb, only in-frame clones are kept and a portion is missing. Among some 220,000 clones, roughly 85% were seen once, and the ten largest hold less than 6.5%. Sequenced sample: peripheral blood. Source of these receptors: a man over 45 with COVID-19, enrolled during active disease. Both conserved end residues are part of each CDR3. Each record gives: D gene, J gene, V gene, clone size, CDR3 protein, CDR3 DNA. D genes are given only for firm matches. Clone size is shown for a subset of rows, as once, few, many or a class of expanded clone.

D gene: .
J gene: TRBJ1-2
V gene: TRBV11-1
clone size: .
CDR3 protein: CASSVGGAYGYTF
CDR3 DNA: TGTGCCAGCAGCGTAGGTGGGGCCTATGGCTACACCTTC

D gene: .
J gene: TRBJ2-7
V gene: TRBV4-1
clone size: .
CDR3 protein: CASSRNEGRAYEQYF
CDR3 DNA: TGCGCCAGCAGCCGGAACGAGGGCAGAGCCTACGAGCAGTACTTC

D gene: TRBD1
J gene: TRBJ2-3
V gene: TRBV5-1
clone size: once
CDR3 protein: CASSLATGGPDTQYF
CDR3 DNA: TGCGCCAGCAGCTTGGCGACAGGGGGACCAGATACGCAGTATTTT

D gene: .
J gene: TRBJ1-6
V gene: TRBV7-9
clone size: .
CDR3 protein: CASSLVPGLNSPLHF
CDR3 DNA: TGTGCCAGCAGCTTGGTACCGGGACTCAATTCACCCCTCCACTTT

D gene: TRBD2
J gene: TRBJ2-2
V gene: TRBV6-2/TRBV6-3
clone size: few
CDR3 protein: CASSRAGWTGELFF
CDR3 DNA: TGTGCCAGCAGCAGAGCGGGGTGGACCGGGGAGCTGTTTTTT

D gene: TRBD2
J gene: TRBJ2-1
V gene: TRBV7-9
clone size: .
CDR3 protein: CASSFNLAGGLFNEQFF
CDR3 DNA: TGTGCCAGCAGCTTTAATTTGGCGGGGGGGTTATTCAATGAGCAGTTCTTC

D gene: .
J gene: TRBJ1-3
V gene: TRBV11-2
clone size: once
CDR3 protein: CASSQDRTRKIYF
CDR3 DNA: TGTGCCAGCAGCCAGGATCGGACACGGAAAATATATTTT

D gene: .
J gene: TRBJ2-1
V gene: TRBV2
clone size: .
CDR3 protein: CASSAQRYSYNEQFF
CDR3 DNA: TGTGCCAGCAGTGCCCAGCGGTACTCCTACAATGAGCAGTTCTTC

D gene: TRBD1
J gene: TRBJ1-1
V gene: TRBV24-1
clone size: .
CDR3 protein: CATSDLTGTEAFF
CDR3 DNA: TGTGCCACCAGTGACCTGACAGGGACTGAAGCTTTCTTT

D gene: .
J gene: TRBJ1-5
V gene: TRBV6-1
clone size: .
CDR3 protein: CASRGWGVNQPQHF
CDR3 DNA: TGTGCCAGCAGGGGGTGGGGGGTCAATCAGCCCCAGCATTTT

D gene: TRBD1
J gene: TRBJ2-7
V gene: TRBV5-1
clone size: .
CDR3 protein: CASSLMGQGNSEEQYF
CDR3 DNA: TGCGCCAGCAGCTTGATGGGACAGGGTAATTCTGAGGAGCAGTACTTC

D gene: .
J gene: TRBJ1-2
V gene: TRBV19
clone size: .
CDR3 protein: CASSIDPGTAEINYGYTF
CDR3 DNA: TGTGCCAGTAGTATAGATCCAGGGACTGCCGAGATTAACTATGGCTACACCTTC

D gene: TRBD1
J gene: TRBJ2-2
V gene: TRBV6-5
clone size: once
CDR3 protein: CASRTGTGAGELFF
CDR3 DNA: TGTGCCAGCAGAACCGGGACAGGAGCCGGGGAGCTGTTTTTT

D gene: .
J gene: TRBJ2-3
V gene: TRBV7-2
clone size: .
CDR3 protein: CASSLGSRLGTDTQYF
CDR3 DNA: TGTGCCAGCAGCTTAGGTTCGCGTTTGGGCACAGATACGCAGTATTTT

D gene: .
J gene: TRBJ1-1
V gene: TRBV19
clone size: .
CDR3 protein: CASSIVRGTEAFF
CDR3 DNA: TGTGCCAGTAGTATAGTTCGGGGCACTGAAGCTTTCTTT

D gene: .
J gene: TRBJ2-3
V gene: TRBV4-1
clone size: .
CDR3 protein: CASSPDPSVADTQYF
CDR3 DNA: TGCGCCAGCAGCCCGGACCCTAGCGTAGCAGATACGCAGTATTTT

D gene: TRBD2
J gene: TRBJ2-3
V gene: TRBV4-2
clone size: .
CDR3 protein: CASSQEDGLAGTDTQYF
CDR3 DNA: TGTGCCAGCAGCCAAGAAGATGGGCTAGCGGGGACAGATACGCAGTATTTT

D gene: .
J gene: TRBJ1-5
V gene: TRBV5-8
clone size: .
CDR3 protein: CASSSGQSNQPQHF
CDR3 DNA: TGTGCCAGCAGCTCTGGACAGAGCAATCAGCCCCAGCATTTT

D gene: TRBD1
J gene: TRBJ2-1
V gene: TRBV9
clone size: .
CDR3 protein: CASSVQQGASYNEQFF
CDR3 DNA: TGTGCCAGCAGCGTTCAGCAGGGGGCCTCCTACAATGAGCAGTTCTTC

D gene: .
J gene: TRBJ2-7
V gene: TRBV5-8
clone size: .
CDR3 protein: CASSLGQSYEQYF
CDR3 DNA: TGTGCCAGCAGCTTGGGGCAGTCCTACGAGCAGTACTTC

D gene: TRBD2
J gene: TRBJ2-3
V gene: TRBV10-3
clone size: .
CDR3 protein: CAISEALAGATQYF
CDR3 DNA: TGTGCCATCAGTGAAGCGCTAGCGGGGGCCACGCAGTATTTT

D gene: .
J gene: TRBJ1-5
V gene: TRBV30
clone size: .
CDR3 protein: CAWSRGTIYYSNQPQHF
CDR3 DNA: TGTGCCTGGAGTAGGGGGACAATCTATTATAGCAATCAGCCCCAGCATTTT

D gene: .
J gene: TRBJ2-3
V gene: TRBV7-9
clone size: .
CDR3 protein: CASTLGRVPTDTQYF
CDR3 DNA: TGTGCCAGCACCCTGGGCAGGGTCCCCACAGATACGCAGTATTTT

D gene: .
J gene: TRBJ1-6
V gene: TRBV12-3/TRBV12-4
clone size: few
CDR3 protein: CASSFGGSPLHF
CDR3 DNA: TGTGCCAGCAGTTTCGGAGGTTCACCCCTCCACTTT

D gene: TRBD2
J gene: TRBJ2-1
V gene: TRBV5-1
clone size: .
CDR3 protein: CASSTTSVAYNEQFF
CDR3 DNA: TGCGCCAGCAGCACAACTAGCGTAGCCTACAATGAGCAGTTCTTC

D gene: TRBD2
J gene: TRBJ2-7
V gene: TRBV6-5
clone size: .
CDR3 protein: CASSQSGVVSYEQYF
CDR3 DNA: TGTGCCAGCAGTCAAAGCGGGGTGGTTTCCTACGAGCAGTACTTC

D gene: .
J gene: TRBJ2-7
V gene: TRBV5-6
clone size: .
CDR3 protein: CASSWSRDTCYEQYF
CDR3 DNA: TGTGCCAGCAGCTGGAGCCGGGACACTTGTTACGAGCAGTACTTC

D gene: .
J gene: TRBJ2-7
V gene: TRBV5-6
clone size: .
CDR3 protein: CASSLDGYYEQYF
CDR3 DNA: TGTGCCAGCAGCTTGGACGGGTACTACGAGCAGTACTTC

D gene: TRBD1
J gene: TRBJ2-7
V gene: TRBV15
clone size: few
CDR3 protein: CATSRDLGQGYHEQYF
CDR3 DNA: TGTGCCACCAGCAGAGATCTGGGACAGGGTTACCACGAGCAGTACTTC

D gene: .
J gene: TRBJ2-2
V gene: TRBV7-9
clone size: .
CDR3 protein: CASSFLAPGITGELFF
CDR3 DNA: TGTGCCAGCAGCTTTTTAGCCCCAGGGATCACCGGGGAGCTGTTTTTT

D gene: .
J gene: TRBJ1-1
V gene: TRBV5-1
clone size: .
CDR3 protein: CASSLDPGTEAFF
CDR3 DNA: TGCGCCAGCAGCTTGGACCCGGGCACTGAAGCTTTCTTT

D gene: .
J gene: TRBJ2-2
V gene: TRBV4-3
clone size: .
CDR3 protein: CASSQVPAANTGELFF
CDR3 DNA: TGCGCCAGCAGCCAAGTGCCAGCGGCGAACACCGGGGAGCTGTTTTTT

D gene: TRBD1
J gene: TRBJ1-4
V gene: TRBV5-1
clone size: .
CDR3 protein: CASSFFGQGPTNEKLFF
CDR3 DNA: TGCGCCAGCAGCTTCTTCGGACAGGGGCCAACTAATGAAAAACTGTTTTTT

D gene: TRBD1
J gene: TRBJ1-1
V gene: TRBV5-6
clone size: .
CDR3 protein: CASSSGGHTEAFF
CDR3 DNA: TGTGCCAGCAGCTCAGGGGGTCATACTGAAGCTTTCTTT

D gene: TRBD2
J gene: TRBJ2-3
V gene: TRBV5-1
clone size: .
CDR3 protein: CASSLVPAGTSGGITDTQYF
CDR3 DNA: TGCGCCAGCAGCTTGGTTCCGGCGGGGACTAGCGGGGGAATCACAGATACGCAGTATTTT

D gene: .
J gene: TRBJ2-5
V gene: TRBV19
clone size: .
CDR3 protein: CASSSGLETQYF
CDR3 DNA: TGTGCCAGTAGTTCGGGGTTAGAGACCCAGTACTTC

D gene: .
J gene: TRBJ2-2
V gene: TRBV2
clone size: .
CDR3 protein: CASRFDTGELFF
CDR3 DNA: TGTGCCAGTCGTTTTGACACCGGGGAGCTGTTTTTT

D gene: TRBD2
J gene: TRBJ2-7
V gene: TRBV5-1
clone size: .
CDR3 protein: CASSFRLAGGGNEQYF
CDR3 DNA: TGCGCCAGCAGCTTTCGGCTAGCGGGGGGAGGCAACGAGCAGTACTTC

D gene: .
J gene: TRBJ1-5
V gene: TRBV19
clone size: .
CDR3 protein: CASGPDRINQPQHF
CDR3 DNA: TGTGCCAGTGGTCCCGACAGGATAAATCAGCCCCAGCATTTT

D gene: TRBD1
J gene: TRBJ2-3
V gene: TRBV18
clone size: .
CDR3 protein: CASSPGQATDTQYF
CDR3 DNA: TGTGCCAGCTCACCGGGACAGGCCACAGATACGCAGTATTTT

D gene: .
J gene: TRBJ1-5
V gene: TRBV2
clone size: .
CDR3 protein: CASSEQGGNQPQHF
CDR3 DNA: TGTGCCAGCAGTGAACAAGGGGGCAATCAGCCCCAGCATTTT

D gene: TRBD1
J gene: TRBJ1-3
V gene: TRBV4-2
clone size: .
CDR3 protein: CASSQDRTGGSGNTIYF
CDR3 DNA: TGTGCCAGCAGCCAAGACCGGACAGGGGGTTCAGGAAACACCATATATTTT